This T cell receptor beta chain was captured in a study of blood T cell repertoires in COVID-19 (dated by TCRdb to 2019 to 2021). Regarding the research as a whole: Collaborator samples came from the United States, Italy and Spain and covered acute and convalescent phases of COVID-19. The material from the prospective study consisted of cDNA or gDNA derived from T cells, B-cell-depleted T cells, or PBMCs. Subjects who had been exposed to COVID-19, were actively infected with it, or had recovered from it provided the deeply sampled blood TCRbeta repertoires that made up the dataset. The repertoires were released in a freely available public database meant as a resource for research on the immune response to SARS-CoV-2. The samples were drawn from two sources: the first 160 participants of the ongoing ImmuneRACE study, and fewer than 1,500 subjects contributed by 6 global collaborators. Nearly every sample came with metadata listing a de-identified subject ID, COVID-19 status, age in years and sex. HLA class I and class II types, where available, came from metadata supplied by the sample provider rather than from assay-based typing.

The paper as a whole reports these results and caveats: The quantity of clinical and demographic metadata differed by source and by participant and was supplied without curation.

TCRbeta CDR3 regions were amplified from genomic DNA by means of the immunoSEQ Assay, a bias-controlled multiplex PCR. Concerning the study's data processing: Nucleated cell counts per sample were estimated from amplification of reference gene primers within the assay. Sequence reads were collapsed and filtered to measure the absolute abundance of every unique TCRbeta CDR3 rearrangement. For each sample, productive Simpson clonality was calculated by taking the square root of Simpson's diversity index across productive rearrangements. Held by TCRdb, this immuneACCESS table contains in-frame sequences only and omits some clones. Under half of the omission traces to an unresolved V gene where checked; the cause of the rest is unknown. That table furnishes V, J and clone size, whereas the DNA furnished D and trimming. The sample includes under 90,000 clones, with around 75% observed a single time. The ten largest make up 16% of the sample.

Collaborating institutions collected whole blood in K2EDTA tubes following their own protocols. For TCRbeta analysis, collaborator samples were shipped as frozen whole blood, as isolated PBMCs, or as DNA extracted from either sample type. As to this clone: No antigen is known for it. It has no much larger one-base neighbor in the sample; base qualities were not kept.

Sequencing was done on a sample of peripheral blood. The origin of this receptor is a woman aged 80 or over with active or convalescent COVID-19.

The DNA sequence is given as TGTGCCAGCAGCGGTGCGGGACAGCTCTCCTACGAGCAGTACTTC. This translates into CASSGAGQLSYEQYF. The V and J genes are TRBV7-2 and TRBJ2-7; TRBD1 could be the D gene, as 7 bases match. The CDR3 contains 15 residues, cysteine and phenylalanine counted. Of the read, only the CDR3 DNA is kept; its 45 bases are in frame from base 1. CDR1 and CDR2 are drawn from the germline V gene: SGHTA, FQGNSA. The trim is 5 bases for V and 0 bases for J, with a gap of 14 bases between the germline ends.